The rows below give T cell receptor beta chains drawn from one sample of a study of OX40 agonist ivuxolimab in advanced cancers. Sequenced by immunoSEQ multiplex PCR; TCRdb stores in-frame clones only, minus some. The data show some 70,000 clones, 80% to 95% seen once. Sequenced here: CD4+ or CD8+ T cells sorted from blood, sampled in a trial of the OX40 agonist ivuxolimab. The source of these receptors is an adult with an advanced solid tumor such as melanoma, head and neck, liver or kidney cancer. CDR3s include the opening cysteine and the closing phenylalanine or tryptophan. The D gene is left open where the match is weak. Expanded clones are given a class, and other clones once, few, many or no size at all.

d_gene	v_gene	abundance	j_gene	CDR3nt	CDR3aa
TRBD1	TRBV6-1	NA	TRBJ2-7	TGTGCCAGCAGAGAGGGACAGGGGATTAACTACGAGCAGTACTTC	CASREGQGINYEQYF
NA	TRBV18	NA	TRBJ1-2	TGTGCCAGCTCACGAGGGGAAGCCTATGGCTACACCTTC	CASSRGEAYGYTF
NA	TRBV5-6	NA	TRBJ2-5	TGTGCCAGCAGCTTGATTCAGGGAGATGAACAAGAGACCCAGTACTTC	CASSLIQGDEQETQYF
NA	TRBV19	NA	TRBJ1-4	TGTGCCAGTAGTATCCGACCGAACGGTAATGAAAAACTGTTTTTT	CASSIRPNGNEKLFF
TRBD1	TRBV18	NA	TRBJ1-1	TGTGCCAGCTCACCGGGACAGGCCACTGAAGCTTTCTTT	CASSPGQATEAFF
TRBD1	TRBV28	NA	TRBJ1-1	TGTGCCAGCAGCCGACAGGGAGGCCCTGAAGCTTTCTTT	CASSRQGGPEAFF
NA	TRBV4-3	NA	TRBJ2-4	TGCGCCAGCAGCCAAGAAGGCGCGGTTCTAGCCAAAAACATTCAGTACTTC	CASSQEGAVLAKNIQYF
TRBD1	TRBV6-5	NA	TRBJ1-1	TGTGCCAGCAGTTACAACACCGGGACAGGGGTTCTAGCTTTCTTT	CASSYNTGTGVLAFF
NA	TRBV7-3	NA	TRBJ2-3	TGTGCCAGCAGCTGGACTAGCACAGATACGCAGTATTTT	CASSWTSTDTQYF
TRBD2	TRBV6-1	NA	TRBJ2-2	TGTGCCAGCAGTGTTACTAGCGGGAGACCCGGGGAGCTGTTTTTT	CASSVTSGRPGELFF
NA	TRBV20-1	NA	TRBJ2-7	TGCAGTGGGTTCCGCTACGAGCAGTACTTC	CSGFRYEQYF
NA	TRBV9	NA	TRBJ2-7	TGTGCCAGCAGCCTTACAGGGTCGGGGGCCTACGAGCAGTACTTC	CASSLTGSGAYEQYF
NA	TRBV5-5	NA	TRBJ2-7	TGTGCCAGCAGCTTGGTAGGCTACGAGCAGTACTTC	CASSLVGYEQYF
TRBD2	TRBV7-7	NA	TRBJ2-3	TGTGCCAACCAGCCGACTAGCGGGAGGGCCAAGGGCACAGATACGCAGTATTTT	CANQPTSGRAKGTDTQYF
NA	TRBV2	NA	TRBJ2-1	TGTGCCAGCAGTGAAGAGCAGGCGGGGAACAATGAGCAGTTCTTC	CASSEEQAGNNEQFF
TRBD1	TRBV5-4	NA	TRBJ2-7	TGTGCCAGCAGCCCACGGACAGGAAACTCCTACGAGCAGTACTTC	CASSPRTGNSYEQYF
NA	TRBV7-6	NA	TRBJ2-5	TGTGCTAGCAGCTTAGCACTAACACAAGAGACCCAGTACTTC	CASSLALTQETQYF
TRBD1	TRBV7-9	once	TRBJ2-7	TGTGCCAGCAGCCCAGACAGGGGTTCCTACGAGCAGTACTTC	CASSPDRGSYEQYF
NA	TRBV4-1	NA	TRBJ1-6	TGCGCCAGCAGCCTGCAGGGAGCAGAGAATTCACCCCTCCACTTT	CASSLQGAENSPLHF
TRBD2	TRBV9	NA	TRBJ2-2	TGTGCCAGCAGCGCGGGACTAGCGGGAAACACCGGGGAGCTGTTTTTT	CASSAGLAGNTGELFF
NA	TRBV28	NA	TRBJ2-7	TGTGCCAGCAGTTTAGGGGCGCAGGGCTCCTACGAGCAGTACTTC	CASSLGAQGSYEQYF
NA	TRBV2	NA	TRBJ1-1	TGTGCCAGCAACGGGCTAATGGACACTGAAGCTTTCTTT	CASNGLMDTEAFF
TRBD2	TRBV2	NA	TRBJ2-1	TGTGCCAGCAGTGGCAACAGCGGGGGGGCCGATGAGCAGTTCTTC	CASSGNSGGADEQFF
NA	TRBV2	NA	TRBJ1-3	TGTGCCAGCAGTACTGACAGTGTCCAGACTGGAAACACCATATATTTT	CASSTDSVQTGNTIYF
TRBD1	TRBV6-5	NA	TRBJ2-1	TGTGCCAGCAGTCCTCGTAGACAGGGGAGGAATGAGCAGTTCTTC	CASSPRRQGRNEQFF
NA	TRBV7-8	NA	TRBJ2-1	TGTGCCAGCAGCTTACGGGACCTCCGCTCCTACAATGAGCAGTTCTTC	CASSLRDLRSYNEQFF
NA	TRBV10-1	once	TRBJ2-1	TGCGCCAGCAGTGAGTCGTTTCTGGGGGGGCAGTTCTTC	CASSESFLGGQFF
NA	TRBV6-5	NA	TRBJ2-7	TGTGCCAGCAGTTCCTTTTCGGGGAAGCAGTACTTC	CASSSFSGKQYF
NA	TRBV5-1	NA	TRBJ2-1	TGCGCCAGCAGCCTTCTTAGCGGAAACTACAATGAGCAGTTCTTC	CASSLLSGNYNEQFF